The T cell receptor (beta chain) described here comes from a study of control samples from healthy donors and cancer patients. Assay used: immunoSEQ multiplex PCR; TCRdb lists only in-frame clones, some missing. The table lists 85,000 to 90,000 clones, 85% to 90% of them singletons. Germline V lookup: CDR1 MDHEN, CDR2 SYDVKM. The CDR3 sequence is 13 residues long. Deletions cut 5 bases from V and 2 bases from J, with 9 bases between. The specimen sequenced was PBMCs. The receptor was derived from a woman between 50 and 59 years old with colorectal cancer. The chain carries TRBV28 and TRBJ1-2; the D gene is possibly TRBD1 (5 bases). The CDR3 nucleotides read TGTGCCAGCAGTGCTGGGGGGAACTATGGCTACACCTTC. Its protein product is CASSAGGNYGYTF.